A selection of T cell receptor beta chains follows, all from one sample in a study of blood T cell repertoires in COVID-19. Assay: immunoSEQ multiplex PCR; the TCRdb copy retains only in-frame clones and omits some. Here the sample spans fewer than 150,000 clones, under 85% being singletons. What was sequenced was peripheral blood. All receptors derive from a human donor in a cohort sampled during active COVID-19. CDR3s include the opening cysteine and the closing phenylalanine or tryptophan. A D gene is named only where the DNA matches it firmly. Some rows mark clone size as missing; the rest say once, few, many or name a class of expanded clone.

size	D	V	J	CDR3	DNA
-	-	TRBV2	TRBJ1-4	CASSEGLATNEKLFF	TGTGCCAGCAGTGAGGGACTTGCAACTAATGAAAAACTGTTTTTT
-	-	TRBV5-4	TRBJ2-3	CASSVQGPDTQYF	TGTGCCAGCAGCGTACAGGGCCCAGATACGCAGTATTTT
-	TRBD2	TRBV3-1/TRBV3-2	TRBJ2-5	CASSQDWASGGETQYF	TGTGCCAGCAGCCAGGATTGGGCTAGCGGGGGCGAGACCCAGTACTTC
-	-	TRBV18	TRBJ1-6	CASSPLDSTYNSPLHF	TGTGCCAGCTCACCTCTGGACAGCACCTATAATTCACCCCTCCACTTT
-	TRBD1	TRBV18	TRBJ2-1	CASSPQSTGGRNEQFF	TGTGCCAGCTCACCACAAAGTACAGGGGGCCGGAATGAGCAGTTCTTC
few	TRBD1	TRBV28	TRBJ1-6	CASSSGTVGSPLHF	TGTGCCAGCAGTTCCGGGACAGTAGGTTCACCCCTCCACTTT
-	TRBD1	TRBV19	TRBJ1-4	CASSRTGTGDEKLFF	TGTGCCAGTAGTAGAACCGGGACAGGGGATGAAAAACTGTTTTTT
-	-	TRBV5-1	TRBJ1-1	CASSFGNSGEAFF	TGCGCCAGCAGCTTTGGGAATTCGGGGGAAGCTTTCTTT
-	TRBD1	TRBV30	TRBJ2-2	CAWRPRDRNTGELFF	TGTGCCTGGAGGCCCCGGGACAGAAACACCGGGGAGCTGTTTTTT
-	-	TRBV7-3	TRBJ2-3	CASSLLTSTDTQYF	TGTGCCAGCAGCTTATTGACAAGCACAGATACGCAGTATTTT
-	TRBD2	TRBV6-7	TRBJ2-2	CASSYRLAGGLRTGELFF	TGTGCCAGCAGTTACCGACTAGCGGGGGGGCTCCGAACCGGGGAGCTGTTTTTT
-	TRBD2	TRBV19	TRBJ2-7	CASSADPLAGGLVYEQYF	TGTGCCAGTAGTGCCGACCCCCTAGCGGGGGGACTGGTCTACGAGCAGTACTTC
-	TRBD1	TRBV15	TRBJ2-7	CATSSARTGGLYEQYF	TGTGCCACCAGCAGCGCCCGGACAGGGGGGCTCTACGAGCAGTACTTC
-	-	TRBV10-3	TRBJ2-2	CAISESAGSNTGELFF	TGTGCCATCAGTGAGTCAGCAGGGTCAAACACCGGGGAGCTGTTTTTT
-	-	TRBV12-3/TRBV12-4	TRBJ1-2	CASSQRVGYGYTF	TGTGCCAGCAGTCAGCGGGTGGGCTATGGCTACACCTTC
-	-	TRBV18	TRBJ1-4	CASSPPGNQGEKLFF	TGTGCCAGCTCACCACCAGGGAACCAGGGTGAAAAACTGTTTTTT
-	TRBD2	TRBV7-3	TRBJ2-2	CASSPLASGGAVGELFF	TGTGCCAGCAGCCCGCTGGCTAGCGGGGGGGCGGTCGGGGAGCTGTTTTTT
-	TRBD1	TRBV29-1	TRBJ1-2	CSVGQGVEGYTF	TGCAGCGTCGGACAGGGTGTAGAGGGCTACACCTTC
-	TRBD2	TRBV27	TRBJ2-7	CASSFRLAGGISYEQYF	TGTGCCAGCAGTTTTAGACTAGCGGGGGGGATCTCCTACGAGCAGTACTTC
-	-	TRBV5-1	TRBJ1-4	CASSPLPSGGLGEKLFF	TGCGCCAGCAGTCCCCTGCCTTCCGGGGGACTTGGTGAAAAACTGTTTTTT
-	-	TRBV19	TRBJ1-6	CASEEGWDSPLHF	TGTGCCAGTGAGGAGGGGTGGGATTCACCCCTCCACTTT
-	TRBD1	TRBV28	TRBJ1-1	CASSPLGQVNTEAFF	TGTGCCAGCAGTCCCCTCGGACAGGTGAACACTGAAGCTTTCTTT
-	-	TRBV28	TRBJ2-7	CASAGSKVGEQYF	TGTGCCAGCGCCGGGTCCAAGGTTGGGGAGCAGTACTTC
-	TRBD1	TRBV19	TRBJ2-1	CATRDRGYNEQFF	TGTGCAACCCGGGACAGGGGATACAATGAGCAGTTCTTC
-	-	TRBV7-2	TRBJ2-3	CASSSLDTQYF	TGTGCCAGCAGCTCACTAGATACGCAGTATTTT
-	TRBD2	TRBV7-3	TRBJ2-1	CASSPTGSGGVNEQFF	TGTGCCAGCAGCCCCACGGGGAGCGGGGGGGTTAATGAGCAGTTCTTC
-	TRBD1	TRBV4-3	TRBJ2-7	CASSPGQGAPSYEQYF	TGCGCCAGCAGCCCGGGACAGGGGGCTCCCTCCTACGAGCAGTACTTC
-	TRBD1	TRBV5-4	TRBJ1-1	CASSFVGQGGTEAFF	TGTGCCAGCAGCTTCGTCGGACAGGGGGGCACTGAAGCTTTCTTT
-	TRBD2	TRBV5-1	TRBJ2-5	CASSLKLAGGRQETQYF	TGCGCCAGCAGCCTAAAACTAGCGGGGGGGCGCCAAGAGACCCAGTACTTC
-	-	TRBV2	TRBJ1-1	CASSEALGGNTEAFF	TGTGCCAGCAGTGAAGCGCTGGGGGGAAACACTGAAGCTTTCTTT
-	TRBD1	TRBV28	TRBJ1-6	CASSPPQGEGSPLHF	TGTGCCAGCAGCCCCCCTCAGGGGGAAGGATCACCCCTCCACTTT
-	TRBD1	TRBV19	TRBJ1-2	CASSIRPRQGPTSGYTF	TGTGCCAGTAGTATTCGGCCCCGACAGGGACCCACTAGTGGCTACACCTTC
-	-	TRBV9	TRBJ1-1	CASSVEGGVSRPAFF	TGTGCCAGCAGCGTAGAGGGGGGGGTTTCAAGGCCCGCTTTCTTT
-	TRBD2	TRBV29-1	TRBJ2-1	CSVVFLAGRYNEQFF	TGCAGCGTTGTTTTCTTAGCGGGGAGGTACAATGAGCAGTTCTTC
-	TRBD1	TRBV24-1	TRBJ2-6	CATSDNDSTGVNSGANVLTF	TGTGCCACCAGTGATAACGACTCGACAGGGGTAAACTCTGGGGCCAACGTCCTGACTTTC
-	TRBD2	TRBV11-2	TRBJ2-1	CASSPGTSGLNEQFF	TGTGCCAGCAGCCCCGGGACTAGCGGCCTAAATGAGCAGTTCTTC
-	TRBD1	TRBV6-2/TRBV6-3	TRBJ2-7	CASSLQGPFTYEQYF	TGTGCCAGCAGTCTACAGGGGCCCTTTACCTACGAGCAGTACTTC
-	-	TRBV19	TRBJ1-2	CASSGENYGYTF	TGTGCCAGTAGTGGAGAGAACTATGGCTACACCTTC
-	TRBD1	TRBV9	TRBJ2-3	CASSVGTASTDTQYF	TGTGCCAGCAGCGTTGGGACAGCCAGCACAGATACGCAGTATTTT
-	-	TRBV5-4	TRBJ2-3	CASSGVSGGTLSTDTQYF	TGTGCCAGCAGCGGGGTATCGGGGGGCACCCTTAGCACAGATACGCAGTATTTT
-	-	TRBV2	TRBJ1-6	CASSGLGARNSPLHF	TGTGCCAGCAGTGGTCTGGGGGCGAGGAATTCACCCCTCCACTTT
-	-	TRBV11-3	TRBJ1-6	CASSLEGQNSPLHF	TGTGCCAGCAGCTTAGAAGGACAGAATTCACCCCTCCACTTT
-	-	TRBV6-5	TRBJ2-5	CASSLGLKGETQYF	TGTGCCAGCAGCTTGGGACTTAAAGGAGAGACCCAGTACTTC
-	TRBD1	TRBV6-2/TRBV6-3	TRBJ2-1	CASSFWTGQQFF	TGTGCCAGCAGTTTCTGGACAGGGCAGCAGTTCTTC
-	-	TRBV15	TRBJ1-6	CATSVSLQGINSPLHF	TGTGCCACCAGCGTCAGCCTACAGGGAATTAATTCACCCCTCCACTTT
-	TRBD2	TRBV2	TRBJ2-1	CASRGLAGGNEQFF	TGTGCCAGCAGGGGTCTAGCGGGGGGCAATGAGCAGTTCTTC